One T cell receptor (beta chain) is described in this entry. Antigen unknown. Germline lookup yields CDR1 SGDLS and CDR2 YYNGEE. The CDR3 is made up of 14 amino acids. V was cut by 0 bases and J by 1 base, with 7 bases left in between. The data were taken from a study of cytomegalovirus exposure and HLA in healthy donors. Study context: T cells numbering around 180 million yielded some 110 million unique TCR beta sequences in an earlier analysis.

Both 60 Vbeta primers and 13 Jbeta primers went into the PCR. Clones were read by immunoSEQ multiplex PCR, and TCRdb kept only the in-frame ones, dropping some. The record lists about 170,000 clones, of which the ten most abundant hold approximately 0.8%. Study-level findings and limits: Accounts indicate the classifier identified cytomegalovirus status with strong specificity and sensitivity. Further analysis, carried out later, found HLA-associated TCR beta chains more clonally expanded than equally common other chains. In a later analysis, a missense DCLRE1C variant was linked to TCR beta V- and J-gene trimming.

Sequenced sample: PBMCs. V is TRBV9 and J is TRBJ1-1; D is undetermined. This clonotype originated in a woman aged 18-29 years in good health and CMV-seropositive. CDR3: CASSVGGRNTEAFF. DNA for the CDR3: TGTGCCAGCAGCGTAGGAGGGAGGAACACTGAAGCTTTCTTT.